These T cell receptor beta chains were read from a single sample in a study of long-term antiretroviral therapy in people with HIV. Clones were sequenced by immunoSEQ multiplex PCR, and TCRdb holds only the in-frame ones, with some missing. The sample lists about 21,000 clones, roughly 84% seen once, with about 8.1% in the top ten. The sequences come from unsorted PBMCs, collected 0.2 years before starting antiretroviral therapy. The receptors were sampled from a man aged 18 to 29 with HIV. The CDR3 runs from the conserved cysteine through the conserved F or W. The D gene is left open where the match is weak. For some rows the clone size is stated as once, few or many, or as a class when expanded; others skip it.

J gene: TRBJ2-7; V gene: TRBV27; clone size: once; D gene: TRBD2; CDR3 DNA: TGTGCCAGCAGTTCCCTACTAGCGGGAGGGCCCCGGGGAGAGCAGTACTTC; CDR3 protein: CASSSLLAGGPRGEQYF
J gene: TRBJ2-7; V gene: TRBV4-3; clone size: large; D gene: TRBD2; CDR3 DNA: TGCGCCAGCAGCCAAGCTCTAGCGGGCCGCTACGAGCAGTACTTC; CDR3 protein: CASSQALAGRYEQYF
J gene: TRBJ2-1; V gene: TRBV4-3; clone size: .; D gene: .; CDR3 DNA: TGCGCCAGCAGCCACAGAGGGAGCGAGCAGTTCTTC; CDR3 protein: CASSHRGSEQFF
J gene: TRBJ2-3; V gene: TRBV5-4; clone size: .; D gene: TRBD2; CDR3 DNA: TGTGCCAGCAGCTTGGTCGGGAGGGATGCAGATACGCAGTATTTT; CDR3 protein: CASSLVGRDADTQYF
J gene: TRBJ2-3; V gene: TRBV9; clone size: .; D gene: .; CDR3 DNA: TGTGCCAGCAGCCCCTGGTCCACGAACACAGATACGCAGTATTTT; CDR3 protein: CASSPWSTNTDTQYF
J gene: TRBJ2-7; V gene: TRBV27; clone size: .; D gene: .; CDR3 DNA: TGTGCCAGCAGTTGGGGGCAGGGCATTTGGGAGCAGTACTTC; CDR3 protein: CASSWGQGIWEQYF
J gene: TRBJ2-3; V gene: TRBV6-5; clone size: .; D gene: .; CDR3 DNA: TGTGCCAGCGGACCGGCCACAGATACGCAGTATTTT; CDR3 protein: CASGPATDTQYF
J gene: TRBJ2-1; V gene: TRBV2; clone size: .; D gene: .; CDR3 DNA: TGTGCCAGCAGTGTAGCGGCTAGCTCCTACAATGAGCAGTTCTTC; CDR3 protein: CASSVAASSYNEQFF
J gene: TRBJ1-2; V gene: TRBV27; clone size: once; D gene: .; CDR3 DNA: TGTGCCAGCAGTCCGTGGCGGCAGCGAAACTATGGCTACACCTTC; CDR3 protein: CASSPWRQRNYGYTF
J gene: TRBJ2-7; V gene: TRBV11-2; clone size: .; D gene: TRBD1; CDR3 DNA: TGTGCCAGCAGCATACTACAGGGGCATTTCTACGAGCAGTACTTC; CDR3 protein: CASSILQGHFYEQYF
J gene: TRBJ2-7; V gene: TRBV6-6; clone size: .; D gene: TRBD1; CDR3 DNA: TGTGCCAGCAGACCCGGGACAGGGGAATACGAGCAGTACTTC; CDR3 protein: CASRPGTGEYEQYF
J gene: TRBJ1-4; V gene: TRBV6-1; clone size: .; D gene: TRBD1; CDR3 DNA: TGTGCCAGCACCGTCACAGGGGCTTGGGAAAAACTGTTTTTT; CDR3 protein: CASTVTGAWEKLFF
J gene: TRBJ2-6; V gene: TRBV10-3; clone size: .; D gene: .; CDR3 DNA: TGTGCCATCAGCCCAGGGACAGGGGCCAACGTCCTGACTTTC; CDR3 protein: CAISPGTGANVLTF
J gene: TRBJ2-6; V gene: TRBV5-1; clone size: .; D gene: .; CDR3 DNA: TGCGCCAGCGGCGGGACAGCTTTCTCTGGGGCCAACGTCCTGACTTTC; CDR3 protein: CASGGTAFSGANVLTF
J gene: TRBJ1-5; V gene: TRBV2; clone size: once; D gene: .; CDR3 DNA: TGTGCCAGCAGTGAAGCTCCCACAGCGAGCAATCAGCCCCAGCATTTT; CDR3 protein: CASSEAPTASNQPQHF
J gene: TRBJ2-5; V gene: TRBV2; clone size: .; D gene: TRBD2; CDR3 DNA: TGTGCCAGCAGTGATGGCGGGGGGGCCTTGGAGACCCAGTACTTC; CDR3 protein: CASSDGGGALETQYF
J gene: TRBJ2-6; V gene: TRBV6-6; clone size: few; D gene: .; CDR3 DNA: TGTGCCAGCAGTTACACTGGGGCCAACGTCCTGACTTTC; CDR3 protein: CASSYTGANVLTF
J gene: TRBJ2-7; V gene: TRBV6-5; clone size: .; D gene: TRBD1; CDR3 DNA: TGTGCCAGCGGAACCGGGACAGGGGTGAACGAGCAGTACTTC; CDR3 protein: CASGTGTGVNEQYF
J gene: TRBJ2-1; V gene: TRBV30; clone size: .; D gene: .; CDR3 DNA: TGTGCCTGGAGTGGGTTAGCACGGCTTGAGCAGTTCTTC; CDR3 protein: CAWSGLARLEQFF
J gene: TRBJ2-7; V gene: TRBV5-4; clone size: .; D gene: TRBD1; CDR3 DNA: TGTGCCAGCAGCTTCCTAGGACAGGGTGGTTACGAGCAGTACTTC; CDR3 protein: CASSFLGQGGYEQYF
J gene: TRBJ1-4; V gene: TRBV6-6; clone size: .; D gene: TRBD1; CDR3 DNA: TGTGCCAGCAGCCTGGACAGGTGGCGTGAAAAACTGTTTTTT; CDR3 protein: CASSLDRWREKLFF
J gene: TRBJ2-2; V gene: TRBV6-5; clone size: once; D gene: .; CDR3 DNA: TGTGCCAGCAGCCTCGTAACCGGGGAGCTGTTTTTT; CDR3 protein: CASSLVTGELFF
J gene: TRBJ1-6; V gene: TRBV7-9; clone size: .; D gene: .; CDR3 DNA: TGTGCCAGCAGCTTAGGGGGTAGCTCACCCCTCCACTTT; CDR3 protein: CASSLGGSSPLHF
J gene: TRBJ2-5; V gene: TRBV4-2; clone size: .; D gene: TRBD1; CDR3 DNA: TGTGCCAGCAGCCTTCTGGGACAGGGGGCCAAAGAGACCCAGTACTTC; CDR3 protein: CASSLLGQGAKETQYF
J gene: TRBJ2-3; V gene: TRBV30; clone size: .; D gene: TRBD2; CDR3 DNA: TGTGCCTGGAGACTAGCGCGAGCCCCGGGGGGCACAGATACGCAGTATTTT; CDR3 protein: CAWRLARAPGGTDTQYF
J gene: TRBJ2-7; V gene: TRBV7-6; clone size: .; D gene: .; CDR3 DNA: TGTGCCAGCAGCGGTGGGTCCTTCTACGAGCAGTACTTC; CDR3 protein: CASSGGSFYEQYF
J gene: TRBJ2-3; V gene: TRBV10-3; clone size: .; D gene: TRBD2; CDR3 DNA: TGTGCCATCGCCGAAGCGGGGGGAAGCACAGATACGCAGTATTTT; CDR3 protein: CAIAEAGGSTDTQYF
J gene: TRBJ2-3; V gene: TRBV4-2; clone size: once; D gene: TRBD2; CDR3 DNA: TGTGCCAGCAGCCAGAGCGGGGTAGAGATGGATACGCAGTATTTT; CDR3 protein: CASSQSGVEMDTQYF